The text below deals with one T cell receptor beta chain. The antigen is unknown. Profiled with immunoSEQ multiplex PCR; TCRdb holds only in-frame clones, not every one. This table has more than 90,000 clones, roughly 83% appearing once. Germline V lookup: CDR1 SEHNR, CDR2 FQNEAQ (reference sequence). V was shortened by 6 bases and J by 5 bases, with 13 bases between the two germline ends. The CDR3 is 13 residues long. This entry comes from a study of T cell responses to AZD1222 COVID-19 vaccine. Study-wide results and limits: White British ancestry dominated among donors, who included more females, and clonal diversity was possibly underestimated. Samples come after the peak T cell response, not at day 14.

V gene TRBV7-9 combines with J gene TRBJ1-1; D remains ambiguous. The sample in question was peripheral blood, obtained 28 days after the second AZD1222 dose. The TCR originated in an adult who received the AZD1222 COVID-19 vaccine. DNA for the CDR3: TGTGCCAGCAGTCCTCTAACGGGTACTGAAGCTTTCTTT. It yields the protein CASSPLTGTEAFF.